These 23 T cell receptor beta chains share one sample of origin, sequenced in a study of shared clonotypes between healthy human individuals. The method was immunoSEQ multiplex PCR; TCRdb's version includes in-frame clones alone and lacks a portion of them. Of around 700,000 clones in the sample, about 90% were seen once. Terminally differentiated effector memory CD45RA+ cells were excluded by CCR7 positive selection of CD45RO-negative cells. Sequencing was done on a sample of naive CD8+ T cells sorted from blood. The source of these receptors is a man aged 25 to 40 in good health.

The table lists this clone with a few counts. J is TRBJ1-2 and V is TRBV27; the D gene is possibly TRBD1 (6 bases). From germline, CDR1 is MNHEY and CDR2 SMNVEV (reference sequence). Trimming left V 7 bases short and J 4 bases short, with 13 bases between. The CDR3 has 13 residues. CDR3 bases: TGTGCCAGCAAGTTATCCAGGGGCTATGGCTACACCTTC. Protein product: CASKLSRGYGYTF.

The rearrangement links TRBV7-7 to TRBJ2-6; D unresolved. Trimming left V 8 bases short and J 0 bases short, with 2 bases between. The CDR3 loop spans 12 amino acids. CDR1 and CDR2 from the germline V gene are SSHAT and FNYEAQ (reference sequence). CDR3 bases: TGTGCCAGCGGCTCTGGGGCCAACGTCCTGACTTTC. It specifies CASGSGANVLTF.

V gene TRBV2 combines with J gene TRBJ2-7, with D perhaps TRBD1 or TRBD2 (5 bases each). The CDR3 runs to 12 residues. Trimming took 7 bases from V and 7 from J, leaving 14 bases between them. Germline assignment: CDR1 SNHLY and CDR2 FYNNEI. DNA of the CDR3: TGTGCCAGCACCGGGGCCTTCGGGGAGCAGTACTTC. Residues: CASTGAFGEQYF.

V gene TRBV28 combines with J gene TRBJ2-3, with unresolved D. CDR1 and CDR2 from the germline V gene are MDHEN and SYDVKM. Between the trimmed V and J ends, which lost 5 bases and 4 bases, there was a span of 19 bases. The CDR3 totals 16 residues. The CDR3 spells CASSPLFPAAADTQYF. CDR3 sequence (DNA): TGTGCCAGCAGTCCCCTTTTCCCGGCAGCTGCAGATACGCAGTATTTT.

The V and J genes are TRBV9 and TRBJ1-1, with D unresolved. V shed 0 bases and J shed 3 bases, with 12 bases lying between them. Germline V lookup: CDR1 SGDLS, CDR2 YYNGEE. This CDR3 comprises 15 residues. CDR3 bases: TGTGCCAGCAGCGTAGGCCCGGGAGGGTACACTGAAGCTTTCTTT. Translating gives CASSVGPGGYTEAFF.

Details on this clone: Relative to the germline gene, one junction end is altered; a read error may explain this. This chain uses TRBV7-7 with TRBJ2-1, with 10 bases aligning to TRBD2. CDR3 length: 15 residues. CDR1 and CDR2 (germline): SSHAT, FNYEAQ (reference sequence). CDR3 residues: CASSLAGVRDNEQFF. The CDR3 region has the DNA TGTGCCAGCAGCCTAGCGGGAGTTCGGGACAATGAGCAGTTCTTC.

The sample holds one count of this clone. The V and J genes are TRBV6-5 and TRBJ2-2; D remains unclear. V lost 2 bases, J lost 3 bases, and 7 bases lay in between. CDR1 and CDR2 from the germline V gene are MNHEY and SVGAGI. This CDR3 is 14 amino acids long. CDR3 DNA sequence: TGTGCCAGCAGTTACAACAAGCACACCGGGGAGCTGTTTTTT. Amino acid sequence: CASSYNKHTGELFF.

The chain joins TRBV9 to TRBJ2-1; 8 nucleotides line up with TRBD2. Unmatched junction bases numbered 8, after V lost 0 bases and J lost 9 bases. Germline CDR1 is SGDLS and CDR2 is YYNGEE. This CDR3 has 15 amino acids. The CDR3 coding sequence is TGTGCCAGCAGCGTAGAAAGCGGGAGACTTGTTGAGCAGTTCTTC. Translation: CASSVESGRLVEQFF.

V and J are TRBV9 and TRBJ2-5; 8 positions match TRBD2. Per the germline V gene, CDR1 is SGDLS and CDR2 is YYNGEE. With 0 bases clipped from V and 5 bases from J, the junction kept 6 bases outside the gene matches. This CDR3 is built from 15 residues. The DNA for the CDR3 is TGTGCCAGCAGCGTAGGTGGGACTAGGTCTGAGACCCAGTACTTC. The encoded protein is CASSVGGTRSETQYF. The full variable domain, rest sourced from reference TRBV9 and TRBJ2-5, is DSGVTQTPKHLITATGQRVTLRCSPRSGDLSVYWYQQSLDQGLQFLIQYYNGEERAKGNILERFSAQQFPDLHSELNLSSLELGDSALYFCASSVGGTRSETQYFGPGTRLLVL.

This rearrangement joins TRBV6-5 to TRBJ2-7; 10 bases match TRBD2. The CDR3 spans 15 residues. Germline V CDR1 and CDR2: MNHEY, SVGAGI. V shed 0 bases and J 4 bases; nucleotides not matched to a gene: 3. Here the CDR3 reads CASSYSQGLAYEQYF. The CDR3 DNA follows: TGTGCCAGCAGTTACTCTCAGGGACTAGCGTACGAGCAGTACTTC.

The rearrangement joins TRBV6-6 to TRBJ1-1, with TRBD1 identical over 7 bases. In germline, CDR1 is MNHNY, CDR2 SVGAGI (reference sequence). Losses at the gene ends were 3 bases for V and 5 bases for J; bases not matched to a gene: 6. The CDR3 extends over 14 amino acids. This CDR3 is CASSYRDRETEAFF. The CDR3, as DNA: TGTGCCAGCAGTTATCGAGACAGGGAGACTGAAGCTTTCTTT.

The chain has TRBV5-6 and TRBJ1-2; tentatively, D is TRBD1 (6 bases). The CDR3 sequence is 13 residues long. Germline V gene sequence: CDR1 SGHDT, CDR2 YYEEEE. The ends were cut back, 5 bases at V and 5 bases at J, with 13 bases in the middle. The CDR3 is CASRPGHLYGYTF. The CDR3 nucleotides read TGTGCCAGCAGACCGGGACACCTTTATGGCTACACCTTC.

The CDR3 bases are TGTGCCAGCAGCCCAGCATTAGCGGGAGGCTCCTACAATGAGCAGTTCTTC. Translated: CASSPALAGGSYNEQFF. The V call is TRBV7-9, the J call TRBJ2-1; 10 positions agree with TRBD2. Germline assignment: CDR1 SEHNR and CDR2 FQNEAQ (reference sequence). V gave up 5 bases and J gave up 0 bases; unmatched junction bases: 7. The length of the CDR3 is 17 residues.

The chain is built from TRBV27 and TRBJ2-7; TRBD1 might be the D (6 bases). Germline lookup yields CDR1 MNHEY and CDR2 SMNVEV (reference sequence). CDR3 length equals 13 residues. Trimming left V 5 bases short and J 4 bases short, with 12 bases between. In DNA form, the CDR3 reads TGTGCCAGCAGTATAGACACAGGGTACGAGCAGTACTTC. Protein product: CASSIDTGYEQYF.

The genes are TRBV19 and TRBJ2-2; D possibly matches TRBD1 or TRBD2 (5 bases each). The length of the CDR3 is 15 residues. V was trimmed by 3 bases and J by 6 bases, leaving 14 bases between them. Germline CDR1 LNHDA, CDR2 SQIVND (reference sequence). CDR3 bases: TGTGCCAGTAGTATGAGTCCCCGAGGGGCCGGGGAGCTGTTTTTT. This encodes CASSMSPRGAGELFF.

The chain joins TRBV5-1 to TRBJ2-5; 10 bases align to TRBD2. The CDR3 has 18 residues. Germline V lookup: CDR1 SGHRS, CDR2 YFSETQ. V shed 0 bases and J 1 base; nucleotides not matched to a gene: 9. The CDR3 region is CASSLAWLAGALQETQYF. CDR3 sequence (DNA): TGCGCCAGCAGCTTGGCCTGGCTAGCGGGAGCCCTCCAAGAGACCCAGTACTTC. Full variable domain (outside the CDR3, taken from reference TRBV5-1 and TRBJ2-5): KAGVTQTPRYLIKTRGQQVTLSCSPISGHRSVSWYQQTPGQGLQFLFEYFSETQRNKGNFPGRFSGRQFSNSRSEMNVSTLELGDSALYLCASSLAWLAGALQETQYFGPGTRLLVL.

About this clone itself: One end of the junction varies from germline; a read error may be responsible. The chain carries TRBV15 and TRBJ2-5, with TRBD1 matching 7 bases. This CDR3 is built from 14 residues. Germline V gives CDR1 LNHNV, CDR2 YYDKDF (reference sequence). In DNA form, the CDR3 reads TGTGCCACCAGCAGAGATCTTCGCACAGGGGCGGTTAACTTC. It codes for CATSRDLRTGAVNF.

As regards this clone: This specimen includes other DNA sequences encoding the same CDR3. The chain uses TRBV5-1 and TRBJ2-1; D is undetermined. Germline lookup yields CDR1 SGHRS and CDR2 YFSETQ. CDR3 length equals 11 residues. With 4 bases removed from V and 5 bases from J, the gap between germline ends came to 4 bases. The CDR3 region has the DNA TGCGCCAGCAGCCTAAACAATGAGCAGTTCTTC. Its translation is CASSLNNEQFF.

The V call is TRBV19, the J call TRBJ2-7; tentatively, D is TRBD1 or TRBD2 (7 bases each). This CDR3 contains 14 residues. The germline V gene encodes CDR1 LNHDA and CDR2 SQIVND (reference sequence). V was shortened by 5 bases and J by 3 bases, with 14 bases between the two germline ends. For the CDR3, the DNA is TGTGCCAGTAGTTTAACAGGGGAGGGCTACGAGCAGTACTTC. This translates into CASSLTGEGYEQYF.

This rearrangement joins TRBV11-2 to TRBJ2-1, with D uncertain. Trimming stripped 0 bases from V and 5 bases from J, with 8 bases between. Looked up from germline, CDR1 is SGHAT and CDR2 is FQNNGV. CDR3 size: 14 residues. CDR3 protein: CASSLEADNNEQFF. The DNA of the CDR3 is TGTGCCAGCAGCTTAGAAGCAGATAACAATGAGCAGTTCTTC.

The gene calls are TRBV27 and TRBJ1-4; no firm D call. Deletions cut 3 bases from V and 5 bases from J, with 10 bases between. CDR1 and CDR2 from the germline V gene are MNHEY and SMNVEV (reference sequence). The CDR3 runs to 14 residues. The CDR3 region has the DNA TGTGCCAGCAGTTTCTTGGACGGGAATGAAAAACTGTTTTTT. Protein: CASSFLDGNEKLFF.

CDR3 bases: TGTGCCAGCAGGTACCTCTCGGACCCACGGGAGGGGACCCAGTACTTC. Translated, it gives CASRYLSDPREGTQYF. The genes are TRBV28 and TRBJ2-5, with 8 bases that match TRBD2. Germline lookup yields CDR1 MDHEN and CDR2 SYDVKM. The CDR3 runs 16 residues. V trimming: 6 bases; J trimming: 7 bases; junction bases outside the gene matches: 16.

This clone was detected only once. Here the CDR3 reads CATRTSGRVNEQFF. The CDR3 nucleotides are TGTGCCACCCGGACTAGCGGGAGGGTTAATGAGCAGTTCTTC. The chain recombines TRBV2 with TRBJ2-1; 15 positions match TRBD2. Germline values: CDR1 SNHLY, CDR2 FYNNEI. Trimming at V came to 10 bases and at J to 7 bases, leaving 5 bases not matched to a gene. The CDR3 covers 14 residues.